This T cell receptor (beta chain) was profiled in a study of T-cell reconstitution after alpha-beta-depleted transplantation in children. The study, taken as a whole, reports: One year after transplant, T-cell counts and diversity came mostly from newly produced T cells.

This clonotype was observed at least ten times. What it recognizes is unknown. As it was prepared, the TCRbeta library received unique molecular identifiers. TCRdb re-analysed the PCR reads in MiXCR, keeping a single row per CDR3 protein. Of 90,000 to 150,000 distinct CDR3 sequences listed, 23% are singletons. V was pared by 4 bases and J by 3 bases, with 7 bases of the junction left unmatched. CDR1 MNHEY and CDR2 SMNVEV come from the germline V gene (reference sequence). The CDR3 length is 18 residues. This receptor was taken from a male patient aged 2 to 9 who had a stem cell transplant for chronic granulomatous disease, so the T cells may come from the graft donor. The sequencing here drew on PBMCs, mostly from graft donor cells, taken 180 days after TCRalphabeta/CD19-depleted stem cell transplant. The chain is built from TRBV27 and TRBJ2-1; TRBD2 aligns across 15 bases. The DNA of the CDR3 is TGTGCCAGCAGTTCCATCGGACTAGCGGGAGGGGACTACAATGAGCAGTTCTTC. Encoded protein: CASSSIGLAGGDYNEQFF.